Below are 22 T cell receptor beta chains sequenced from a single sample in a study of regulatory T cells in long-lasting Graves disease. The TCR beta library used iRepertoire HTBI primers with Arm-PCR amplification of CDR3. Each CDR3 protein gets one entry after TCRdb re-called the multiplex PCR reads with MiXCR. The sample shows 600,000 to 650,000 distinct CDR3 sequences, under 20% of them seen only once. Time point reported: newly diagnosed GD, antithyroid drugs for less than 3 months. RNA from PBMCs was the source of the TCR library. A further study also used this sample, focusing on T cells in Graves' hyperthyroidism and ophthalmopathy.

Sample: peripheral blood mononuclear cells (PBMCs), taken at new diagnosis, from a patient treated with antithyroid drugs. The source of these receptors is a woman aged 25 to 39 with Graves disease.

This clonotype occurred a few times. Written as DNA, the CDR3 is TGCAGTGCCCGAACACAGGGGAAGAATTCACCCCTCCACTTT. This gives the protein CSARTQGKNSPLHF. J is TRBJ1-6 and V is TRBV20-1; 7 bases are a match to TRBD1. The ends lost 6 bases at V and 7 bases at J; junction bases unmatched: 9. The CDR3 is 14 residues long. Germline-derived CDR1 and CDR2 are DFQATT and SNEGSKA (reference sequence).

The chain employs TRBV6-2 or TRBV6-3 and TRBJ2-3, with TRBD2 as a possible D gene (6 bases). V lost 5 bases, J lost 4 bases, and 16 bases lay in between. CDR1 and CDR2 from the germline V gene are MNHEY and SVGEGT. The CDR3 runs 15 residues. The CDR3 bases are TGTGCCAGCAGTGTGGGGGGTGGAGGTCCAGATACGCAGTATTTT. It yields the protein CASSVGGGGPDTQYF.

The rearrangement links TRBV28 to TRBJ2-1; D possibly corresponds to TRBD1 (6 bases). V gave up 6 bases and J gave up 2 bases, with 11 bases separating them. The CDR3 totals 14 residues. CDR1 and CDR2 (germline): MDHEN, SYDVKM. CDR3 residues: CASRLRGTYNEQFF. The DNA for the CDR3 is TGTGCCAGCAGACTAAGGGGGACCTACAATGAGCAGTTCTTC.

Ten or more counts support this clonotype. V and J are TRBV27 and TRBJ1-5, with a tentative D call TRBD1 (5 bases). The CDR3 consists of 15 residues. Between the trimmed V and J ends, which lost 4 bases and 6 bases, there was a span of 16 bases. Germline CDR1 MNHEY, CDR2 SMNVEV (reference sequence). CDR3 residues: CASSSGTGSRQPQHF. CDR3 bases: TGTGCCAGCAGTTCCGGGACCGGGAGTCGTCAGCCCCAGCATTTT.

This clonotype was counted once. J is TRBJ1-2 and V is TRBV6-9, with D perhaps matching TRBD1 (6 bases). Germline V gives CDR1 MNHGY, CDR2 SVAAGI. CDR3 length equals 13 residues. Trimming stripped 3 bases from V and 8 bases from J, with 13 bases between. The CDR3, as DNA: TGTGCCAGCAGTTACCAGGGGTGGAGGGGCTACACCTTC. This sequence encodes CASSYQGWRGYTF.

V and J are TRBV19 and TRBJ1-2; the D is unclear. The CDR3 is made up of 14 amino acids. From germline, CDR1 is LNHDA and CDR2 SQIVND (reference sequence). Between the trimmed V and J ends, which lost 6 bases and 0 bases, there was a span of 11 bases. Here the CDR3 DNA reads TGTGCCAGTAGCAAGGTACAAGCTAACTATGGCTACACCTTC. Translated, it gives CASSKVQANYGYTF.

This clonotype has a handful of counts. The chain uses TRBV7-2 and TRBJ1-5; D remains unclear. This CDR3 spans 15 amino acids. From germline, CDR1 is SGHTA and CDR2 FQGNSA. V was shortened by 2 bases and J by 2 bases, with 10 bases between the two germline ends. CDR3 sequence: CASSLSSTGNQPQHF. The CDR3, as DNA: TGTGCCAGCAGCTTAAGCTCAACAGGCAATCAGCCCCAGCATTTT.

V and J are TRBV24-1 and TRBJ2-3, with TRBD2 matching over 16 bases. Germline values: CDR1 KGHDR, CDR2 SFDVKD. The J segment lost 6 bases and the V segment lost 3 bases, leaving 5 bases of the junction unmatched. This CDR3 is built from 17 residues. CDR3 in DNA: TGTGCCACCAGTGATCCGACGGGACTAGCGGGAGGGGATACGCAGTATTTT. This encodes CATSDPTGLAGGDTQYF.

This clonotype was counted only a few times. The chain carries TRBV5-1 and TRBJ2-1, with no clear D. CDR3 length: 14 residues. Trimming shortened V by 0 bases and J by 6 bases, and 10 bases separated the two germline ends. Germline CDR1 and CDR2: SGHRS and YFSETQ. CDR3 nucleotide sequence: TGCGCCAGCAGCTTGGAACCAGTCAGCAATGAGCAGTTCTTC. The encoded protein is CASSLEPVSNEQFF.

V is TRBV12-3 or TRBV12-4 and J is TRBJ2-6; no clear D gene. This CDR3 is 15 amino acids long. V lost 7 bases to trimming and J lost 2 bases, with 12 bases between them. CDR3 protein: CASNVWPPGANVLTF. DNA for the CDR3: TGTGCCAGCAACGTCTGGCCCCCTGGGGCCAACGTCCTGACTTTC.

The chain couples TRBV18 to TRBJ2-3; no clear D. With 8 bases removed from V and 4 bases from J, the gap between germline ends came to 13 bases. Germline CDR1 reads KGHSH; CDR2 reads LQKENI. The CDR3 is 13 residues long. This CDR3 reads CASPWGISDTQYF. The DNA of the CDR3 is TGTGCCAGCCCCTGGGGTATTTCAGATACGCAGTATTTT.

About this clonotype itself: This may stem from a read error, because a much larger clone lies one nucleotide away. The rearrangement links TRBV6-2 or TRBV6-3 to TRBJ1-1; perhaps TRBD1 as D (5 bases). CDR1 is MNHEY and CDR2 is SVGEGT in the germline V gene. This CDR3 is 15 amino acids long. CDR3: CVTTRGIVMNTEAFF. CDR3 DNA sequence: TGTGTCACCACCCGGGGGATCGTGATGAACACTGAAGCTTTCTTT.

This clonotype was observed a few times. The CDR3 region is CAWSLLYEQYF. In DNA form, the CDR3 reads TGTGCCTGGAGTCTCCTCTACGAGCAGTACTTC. This sequence joins TRBV30 and TRBJ2-7; D not resolved. V lost 2 bases and J 3 bases, leaving 5 bases between the germline ends. There are 11 residues in the CDR3. The germline V gene encodes CDR1 GTSNPN and CDR2 SVGIG (reference sequence).

This clonotype has more than one count but fewer than ten. V is TRBV24-1 and J is TRBJ2-7; 7 nucleotides align to TRBD1. The CDR3 has 12 amino acids. Trimming removed 8 bases from V and 2 bases from J; junction bases left unmatched: 2. CDR1 is KGHDR and CDR2 is SFDVKD in the germline V gene. This chain's CDR3 is CATMDRTYEQYF. The CDR3 nucleotides are TGTGCCACCATGGACAGGACCTACGAGCAGTACTTC.

This clonotype was observed at least ten times. The DNA of the CDR3 is TGTGCCAGCACGAGAGATAGCTTAACCTACGAGCAGTACTTC. It codes for CASTRDSLTYEQYF. The chain couples TRBV2 to TRBJ2-7, with D unresolved. Trimming left V 7 bases short and J 2 bases short, with 15 bases between. CDR1 is SNHLY and CDR2 is FYNNEI in the germline V gene. There are 14 residues in the CDR3.

This clonotype occurred many times. The chain links TRBV6-1 to TRBJ1-2; 9 nucleotides line up with TRBD1. Germline V gives CDR1 MNHNS, CDR2 SASEGT. The CDR3 loop spans 14 amino acids. Trimming at V came to 5 bases and at J to 5 bases, leaving 6 bases not matched to a gene. CDR3 in DNA: TGTGCCAGCAGTCCCGGGACAGGGCAGTATGGCTACACCTTC. Protein product: CASSPGTGQYGYTF.

This clonotype was counted many times. V usage is TRBV2 and J usage is TRBJ2-6, with D uncertain. This CDR3 has 16 residues. Germline-derived CDR1 and CDR2 are SNHLY and FYNNEI. Trimming took off 7 bases at V and 0 bases at J, with 13 bases between the two ends. The chain's CDR3 is CASKSVSLSGANVLTF. The CDR3 DNA reads TGTGCCAGCAAGTCAGTTAGCCTCTCTGGGGCCAACGTCCTGACTTTC.

The chain carries TRBV6-9 and TRBJ1-2; the match to TRBD1 covers 8 bases. The V gene's germline CDR1 is MNHGY and CDR2 SVAAGI. CDR3 size: 15 residues. V was clipped by 3 bases and J by 4 bases; unmatched bases: 7. The DNA for the CDR3 is TGTGCCAGCAGTTACCAAGGGACAGGCGCCTATGGCTACACCTTC. Its translation: CASSYQGTGAYGYTF.

The chain joins TRBV12-3 or TRBV12-4 to TRBJ2-2; 8 nucleotides match TRBD2. V shed 7 bases, J shed 3 bases, and the junction held 13 bases outside the gene matches. This CDR3 comprises 17 residues. The CDR3 here is CASKEQAGAMYTGELFF. CDR3 in DNA: TGTGCCAGCAAAGAACAAGCGGGAGCCATGTACACCGGGGAGCTGTTTTTT.

This clonotype was seen repeatedly, ten times or more. This chain links TRBV24-1 with TRBJ2-7, with 8 bases that match TRBD1. Losses at the gene ends were 3 bases for V and 0 bases for J; bases not matched to a gene: 6. Germline V gene sequence: CDR1 KGHDR, CDR2 SFDVKD. This CDR3 is 16 amino acids long. CDR3 loop: CATSDTTGGHSYEQYF. CDR3 nucleotides: TGTGCCACCAGTGATACAACAGGGGGGCACTCCTACGAGCAGTACTTC.

This clonotype showed up many times. The J gene is TRBJ2-7, the V gene TRBV7-8; no clear D gene. CDR1 is SGHVS and CDR2 is FQNEAQ in the germline V gene. V dropped 3 bases and J dropped 2 bases, with 14 bases sitting between them. There are 15 residues in the CDR3. The CDR3 spells CASSLEHPGPYEQYF. CDR3 sequence (DNA): TGTGCCAGCAGCTTGGAACATCCTGGACCCTACGAGCAGTACTTC.

This clonotype was counted ten times or more. V and J are TRBV6-2 or TRBV6-3 and TRBJ1-5; D remains unclear. V lost 0 bases, J lost 1 base, and 13 bases lay in between. The CDR3 spans 17 residues. CDR1 is MNHEY and CDR2 is SVGEGT in the germline V gene. This CDR3 reads CASSYSQNRGSNQPQHF. Here the CDR3 DNA reads TGTGCCAGCAGTTACTCCCAGAACCGCGGGAGCAATCAGCCCCAGCATTTT.